This T cell receptor beta chain was sequenced during a study of blood T cell repertoires in COVID-19. Overall study context: The analysed material was cDNA or gDNA that came from T cells, B-cell-depleted T cells, or PBMCs.

The CDR3 extends over 16 amino acids. V dropped 3 bases and J dropped 4 bases, with 19 bases sitting between them. The germline V gene has CDR1 DFQATT and CDR2 SNEGSKA (reference sequence). Sequenced by immunoSEQ multiplex PCR; TCRdb stores in-frame clones only, minus some. The sample carries 250,000 to 350,000 clones, 80% to 90% recorded once. The source material was peripheral blood. This chain connects TRBV20-1 to TRBJ1-5, with D tentatively TRBD1 (6 bases). The clonotype was recovered from a woman aged 45 to 65 with acute or convalescent COVID-19. CDR3 sequence reads: CSASRSSGTNNQPQHF. The CDR3 DNA sequence: TGCAGTGCTAGTCGATCGAGTGGGACAAATAATCAGCCCCAGCATTTT.